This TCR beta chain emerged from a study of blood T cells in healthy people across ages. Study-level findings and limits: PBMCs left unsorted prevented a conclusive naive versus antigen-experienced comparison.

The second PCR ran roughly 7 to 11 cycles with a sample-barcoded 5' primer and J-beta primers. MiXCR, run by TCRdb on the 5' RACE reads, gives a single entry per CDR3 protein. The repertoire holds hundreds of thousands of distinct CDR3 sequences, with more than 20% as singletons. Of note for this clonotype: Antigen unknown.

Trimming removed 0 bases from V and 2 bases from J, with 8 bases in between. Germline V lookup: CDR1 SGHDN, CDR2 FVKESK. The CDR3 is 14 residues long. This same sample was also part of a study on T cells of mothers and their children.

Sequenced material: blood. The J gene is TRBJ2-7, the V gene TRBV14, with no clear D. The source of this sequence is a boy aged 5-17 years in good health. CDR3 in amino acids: CASSQDVRPYEQYF. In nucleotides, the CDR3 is TGTGCCAGCAGCCAAGATGTCCGCCCCTACGAGCAGTACTTC.